This T cell receptor (beta chain) appears in the sequencing data of a study of cytomegalovirus exposure and HLA in healthy donors. With 60 Vbeta and 13 Jbeta primers, the PCR was carried out. Using immunoSEQ multiplex PCR, the repertoire was profiled, and TCRdb retains in-frame clones only, with some absent. The sample carries over 150,000 clones, 75% to 90% recorded once. This TCR was sampled from a male donor in good health and CMV-seronegative. The material sequenced was PBMCs.

The CDR3 region is CATSRAPQDEQYF. The CDR3 DNA follows: TGTGCCACCAGCAGAGCCCCACAGGACGAGCAGTACTTC. V gene TRBV15 combines with J gene TRBJ2-5; D perhaps matches TRBD1 (5 bases). Judging by the DNA end, TRBJ2-7 fits better; the J call may be wrong. The CDR3 is 13 residues long. Germline V gives CDR1 LNHNV, CDR2 YYDKDF (reference sequence).